This T cell receptor beta chain originates from a study of monozygotic twins with inflammatory bowel disease. Findings of the study overall: The analysis failed to separate different T cell subtypes. Lower TCRbeta diversity (inverse Simpson) was seen in IBD patients than in healthy co-twins.

CDR3 size: 14 residues. CDR1 is SGHNT, CDR2 YYREEE, per germline (reference sequence). TCRdb reprocessed the 5' RACE reads and stores each CDR3 protein as one record, lacking DNA. This table lists about 160,000 distinct CDR3 sequences. Comment on this clonotype: Antigen unknown.

From whole blood, total RNA was isolated without any sorting of T cells. Sequencing used blood. The chain combines TRBV5-4 with TRBJ2-7; the D call of TRBD1 rests on TCRdb alone, since no DNA is present to check it. The sequence derives from a human donor with ulcerative colitis or Crohn's disease, or a healthy co-twin of an affected twin (not recorded which). The CDR3 spells CASSLRQGYDEQYF.